Reported below is one TCR beta chain. Its cognate antigen has yet to be identified. Base qualities were left out, and no much larger clone turns up one base away. The donors were healthy, HIV-negative adults with no recently reported acute infections or vaccinations. Only Caucasian adults living in Nashville, Tennessee, USA were represented among the donors. CD4+ T cells were enriched by magnetic negative selection; naive cells were then positively selected on CD45RA, and the negative fraction formed the memory subset. Blood was collected by leukapheresis, and PBMCs were isolated by Ficoll-Histopaque density gradient centrifugation and then cryopreserved in liquid nitrogen vapor phase. Analytical flow cytometry was used to check the purity and quantity of each magnetically sorted T cell population. Each sorted fraction had its genomic DNA isolated and then quantified by UV absorbance on a Nanodrop 2000c.

The CDR3 has 13 amino acids, counting the end cysteine and phenylalanine. Of all the DNA, just the CDR3 is kept, 39 bases in frame from base 1. Trimming at the junction amounts to 3 bases on V and 5 bases on J, and the germline ends lie 9 bases apart. From the germline V gene, CDR1 is SGHTS and CDR2 is YDEGEE. The sample originates from a study of shared clonotypes between healthy human individuals (dated by TCRdb to the early 2020s). With respect to the entire study: A couple of women and a few men aged 18 to 49 years were included in the cohort. Per donor, three plates each were used for CD4 naive and CD4 memory, two for CD8 naive, and one for CD8 memory. To estimate repertoire size and how much clonotype sharing occurs between individuals, the study deeply sequenced the blood TCR repertoires of a handful of healthy adults. Between about 0.8 and 9 billion PBMCs per donor were obtained by leukapheresis. To increase sequencing depth and limit assay-specific biases, different laboratories used diverse techniques to prepare libraries and sequence TCR repertoires. Here is what the overall study found, with its caveats: Sampling was restricted to blood, and TCR repertoires in tissues likely differ from the TCR repertoires found in blood. Compared with non-shared clonotypes, the clonotypes found in all four sorted-subset donors had higher generation probabilities. The small number of donors limited the genetic and exposure-history diversity represented. Pairwise subsampling led to the expectation that sequencing depth would affect the degree of clonotype sharing among donors. Rarefaction of sorted-subset datasets indicated incomplete sequencing despite the large sequencing depth. Larger estimated clonotype richness was generally found for naive subsets than for memory subsets. Sharing across several donors was observed for 4.5% to 6.5% of naive CD4, 3% to 3.5% of naive CD8, about 2.5% of memory CD4, and approximately 0.41% of memory CD8 clonotypes.

Using the deep immunoSEQ assay, TCR CDR3 regions were amplified from genomic DNA by multiplex PCR. Extracted genomic DNA from each cell subset was distributed evenly across all wells of several immunoSEQ 96-well plates, and each plate was treated as a replicate. For sorted subsets, 200 to 250 ng of genomic DNA, equivalent to around 30,000 T cell genomes, went into each replicate PCR. Purified libraries were measured with a Qubit 3.0 fluorometer, size-checked on a Bioanalyzer 2100, and measured again with the KAPA Library Quantification kit. Each immunoSEQ 96-well plate was sequenced on its own single-read 150-cycle Illumina NextSeq 550 flow cell. As for the original processing: Because only junctional sequences without quality scores were contained in the immunoSEQ output, filtering matching that applied to full-length reads could not be performed. To assign V/J genes and CDR3, sequences were annotated using PyIR, a Python wrapper for IgBLAST v1.9, with IMGT germline references. Reads with weak V/J assignments (E-value above 1e-6), missing CDR3, stop codons, out-of-frame junctions, or ambiguous translated residues were removed. V3J clonotypes were defined as sequences sharing an identical inferred V gene, J gene, and CDR3 amino acid sequence. The percentage overlap between two repertoires was calculated by dividing the number of shared unique clonotypes by the size of the smaller repertoire. Richness of each repertoire was evaluated using RTK rarefaction, the Chao1 estimator, and Recon v2.1 estimates of unobserved clonotypes. Generation probabilities were computed with OLGA for all TCRbeta clonotypes obtained by the gDNA method from several donors. Drawn from immuneACCESS, this table holds only the in-frame rearrangements with V and J called that TCRdb kept. Clones are partly lost; checked studies trace under half to an unresolved V gene and leave the rest unexplained. The V and J calls and clone size are taken from that table; D and trimming were inferred from the DNA. The sample table records 2 million to 3 million clones; roughly 92% of these occur just once. Together, the top ten hold over 0.12% of the sample.

The TCR comes from a man aged 18 to 30 in good health. Material: naive CD4+ T cells sorted from blood. The sample's cell subset or site label, in plain terms: CD45RA+ positively selected. The chain links TRBV5-8 with TRBJ2-1; the D region may be TRBD1 or TRBD2, each matching 5 bases equally. The encoded CDR3 is CASSWGPNNEQFF. The nucleotide sequence is TGTGCCAGCAGCTGGGGACCGAACAATGAGCAGTTCTTC.